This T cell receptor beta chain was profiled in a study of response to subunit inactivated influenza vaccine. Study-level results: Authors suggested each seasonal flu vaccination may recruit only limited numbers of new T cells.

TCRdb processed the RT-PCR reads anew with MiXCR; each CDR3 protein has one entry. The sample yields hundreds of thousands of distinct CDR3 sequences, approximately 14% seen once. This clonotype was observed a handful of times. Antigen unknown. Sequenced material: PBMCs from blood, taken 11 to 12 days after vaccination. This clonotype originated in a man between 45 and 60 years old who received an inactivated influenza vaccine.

CDR3 DNA: TGTGCCAGCAGCGGGACACCCACCGGGGAGCTGTTTTTT. Translation: CASSGTPTGELFF. This chain uses TRBV6-1 with TRBJ2-2, with TRBD1 as a possible D gene (6 bases). V shed 6 bases and J shed 4 bases, with 9 bases lying between them. The CDR3 consists of 13 residues. Germline lookup yields CDR1 MNHNS and CDR2 SASEGT.